Listed here are 23 T cell receptor beta chains from one sample, sequenced in a study of CD8+ T cells in alopecia areata. It was cDNA, reverse transcribed from extracted RNA, that served as the sequencing template. TCRdb's copy holds only in-frame clones and misses some; the assay was immunoSEQ multiplex PCR. The table lists roughly 200,000 clones, about 48% of them singletons. Treatment specified: oral pan-JAK inhibitor, 5-10 mg twice daily. Material: CD8+ T cells sorted from blood, obtained at week 24, from a patient treated with tofacitinib. The source is a human donor with alopecia areata.

The chain couples TRBV7-8 to TRBJ1-1; D unclear. The CDR3 spans 15 residues. Germline loops: CDR1 SGHVS, CDR2 FQNEAQ. Trimming removed 5 bases at V and 6 bases at J, with 19 bases between. CDR3: CASSRGRKDHPEAFF. In nucleotides, the CDR3 is TGTGCCAGCAGCCGAGGACGGAAGGATCACCCTGAAGCTTTCTTT.

The genes are TRBV7-2 and TRBJ2-1, with unresolved D. The CDR3 loop spans 15 amino acids. CDR1 is SGHTA and CDR2 is FQGNSA in the germline V gene. Trimming left V 7 bases short and J 3 bases short, with 16 bases between. Here the CDR3 DNA reads TGTGCCAGCACCACCGGTAGGGCCCTCTACAATGAGCAGTTCTTC. Encoded protein: CASTTGRALYNEQFF. Filled out from reference TRBV7-2 and TRBJ2-1, the complete variable domain reads GAGVSQSPSNKVTEKGKDVELRCDPISGHTALYWYRQSLGQGLEFLIYFQGNSAPDKSGLPSDRFSAERTGGSVSTLTIQRTQQEDSAVYLCASTTGRALYNEQFFGPGTRLTVL.

This clone was seen more than once but under ten times. This chain joins TRBV5-1 and TRBJ1-6; 7 nucleotides agree with TRBD1. Trimming cost V 2 bases and J 6 bases; bases outside gene matches: 11. In germline, CDR1 is SGHRS, CDR2 YFSETQ. This CDR3 comprises 17 residues. CDR3 nucleotides: TGCGCCAGCAGCTTAAACCGACAGGGCGACACTAATTCACCCCTCCACTTT. Translated, it gives CASSLNRQGDTNSPLHF. The variable domain in full, completed from reference TRBV5-1 and TRBJ1-6, reads KAGVTQTPRYLIKTRGQQVTLSCSPISGHRSVSWYQQTPGQGLQFLFEYFSETQRNKGNFPGRFSGRQFSNSRSEMNVSTLELGDSALYLCASSLNRQGDTNSPLHFGNGTRLTVT.

This sequence joins TRBV4-3 and TRBJ1-5, with a possible D match to TRBD1 (6 bases). Germline-derived CDR1 and CDR2 are LGHNA and YSLEER. The CDR3 length is 16 residues. The V end lost 0 bases, the J end lost 7 bases, and 16 bases lay between the germline ends. The chain's CDR3 is CASSQDRAGEGQPQHF. The CDR3, as DNA: TGCGCCAGCAGCCAAGATAGAGCAGGGGAAGGACAGCCCCAGCATTTT.

The rearrangement uses TRBV11-2 and TRBJ2-4; D call uncertain. The CDR3 covers 13 residues. Trimming took 5 bases from V and 4 from J, leaving 9 bases between them. Germline CDR1 reads SGHAT; CDR2 reads FQNNGV. The CDR3 spells CASSLGFKNIQYF. The CDR3 bases are TGTGCCAGCAGCCTCGGGTTTAAAAACATTCAGTACTTC.

This chain uses TRBV7-6 with TRBJ2-1; TRBD2 aligns across 8 bases. The CDR3 runs 16 residues. The germline V gene encodes CDR1 SGHVS and CDR2 FNYEAQ. The J segment lost 5 bases and the V segment lost 1 base, leaving 7 bases of the junction unmatched. The CDR3 region is CASSLVRLAGHNEQFF. The CDR3 coding sequence is TGTGCCAGCAGCTTAGTGAGGCTAGCGGGCCACAATGAGCAGTTCTTC.

This chain connects TRBV7-9 to TRBJ1-1, with TRBD1 as a possible D gene (6 bases). Germline V gives CDR1 SEHNR, CDR2 FQNEAQ (reference sequence). Trimming cost V 0 bases and J 2 bases, with 10 bases left between them. This CDR3 has 15 amino acids. The CDR3 here is CASSLAGRGNTEAFF. In DNA form, the CDR3 reads TGTGCCAGCAGCTTAGCTGGCAGGGGTAACACTGAAGCTTTCTTT.

The CDR3 protein is CASSGETSYYEQYF. The CDR3 DNA sequence: TGTGCCAGCAGTGGTGAGACATCCTACTACGAGCAGTACTTC. The chain links TRBV2 to TRBJ2-7; no clear D gene. Germline V CDR1 and CDR2: SNHLY, FYNNEI. V lost 4 bases and J lost 3, with 13 bases in between. CDR3 length equals 14 residues.

V gene TRBV4-3 combines with J gene TRBJ1-4, with D unclear. Germline V gene data show CDR1 as LGHNA and CDR2 as YSLEER. There are 14 residues in the CDR3. V was shortened by 2 bases and J by 6 bases, with 10 bases between the two germline ends. The CDR3 region is CASSQIRPDEKLFF. The CDR3 DNA sequence: TGCGCCAGCAGCCAAATACGGCCCGATGAAAAACTGTTTTTT.

This chain links TRBV25-1 with TRBJ1-1; D is perhaps TRBD1 (5 bases). V shed 2 bases and J shed 4 bases, with 8 bases lying between them. The CDR3 is 13 residues long. Germline V gives CDR1 MGHDK, CDR2 SYGVNS. The CDR3 nucleotides read TGTGCCAGCAGTGAAGCAGGGATCACTGAAGCTTTCTTT. It is translated as CASSEAGITEAFF.

The chain employs TRBV9 and TRBJ2-1; no reliable D call. The V gene lost 5 bases and the J gene lost 9 bases, with 9 bases spanning the gap. The CDR3 length is 11 residues. Germline V lookup: CDR1 SGDLS, CDR2 YYNGEE. The CDR3, as DNA: TGTGCCAGCAGTGCCGTGAGTGAGCAGTTCTTC. It yields the protein CASSAVSEQFF.

Written as DNA, the CDR3 is TGTGCCAGCAGCTTACAAGCAGGGCCGTGGACTGAAGCTTTCTTT. Translation: CASSLQAGPWTEAFF. V is TRBV13 and J is TRBJ1-1, with D perhaps matching TRBD1 (5 bases). Germline CDR1 and CDR2: PRHDT and FYEKMQ (reference sequence). The CDR3 loop spans 15 amino acids. V gave up 2 bases and J gave up 5 bases, with 15 bases separating them.

To note about this clone: In the same sample, other DNA sequences code for this CDR3. J is TRBJ2-7 and V is TRBV30; TRBD2 matches at 8 bases. Looked up from germline, CDR1 is GTSNPN and CDR2 is SVGIG (reference sequence). The J segment lost 4 bases and the V segment lost 3 bases, leaving 5 bases of the junction unmatched. The CDR3 is 13 residues long. The CDR3 sequence: CAWSSGGAYEQYF. Here the CDR3 DNA reads TGTGCCTGGAGCTCCGGGGGGGCATACGAGCAGTACTTC.

V gene TRBV25-1 combines with J gene TRBJ1-2, with D tentatively TRBD1 (5 bases). CDR3 length equals 11 residues. Germline V gene data show CDR1 as MGHDK and CDR2 as SYGVNS. The V end lost 6 bases, the J end lost 5 bases, and 7 bases lay between the germline ends. CDR3: CASRTVYGYTF. DNA of the CDR3: TGTGCCAGCAGGACAGTATATGGCTACACCTTC.

The table lists this clone with a few counts. The chain links TRBV7-6 to TRBJ2-1, with 10 positions matching TRBD2. The germline CDR1 and CDR2 sequences are SGHVS and FNYEAQ. The CDR3 is 14 residues long. Unmatched junction bases numbered 6, after V lost 5 bases and J lost 8 bases. The CDR3 reads CASSLPLAGDEQFF. In DNA form, the CDR3 reads TGTGCCAGCAGCCTTCCCCTAGCGGGGGATGAGCAGTTCTTC.

The V and J genes are TRBV27 and TRBJ1-2; TRBD1 agrees at 7 bases. J was trimmed by 4 bases and V by 5 bases; bases with no gene match: 10. The CDR3 loop spans 15 amino acids. The germline V gene encodes CDR1 MNHEY and CDR2 SMNVEV (reference sequence). The CDR3 DNA reads TGTGCCAGCAGTACAACTTCGGGACAGAGCTATGGCTACACCTTC. Protein sequence: CASSTTSGQSYGYTF.

The V and J genes are TRBV2 and TRBJ1-3, with a possible D match to TRBD1 (5 bases). Between the trimmed V and J ends, which lost 11 bases and 4 bases, there was a span of 12 bases. The CDR3 runs to 12 residues. Germline assignment: CDR1 SNHLY and CDR2 FYNNEI. DNA for the CDR3: TGTGCCGTCAGGGAGAGAGGAAACACCATATATTTT. Protein product: CAVRERGNTIYF.

The chain is built from TRBV27 and TRBJ2-2; 7 bases map to TRBD1. From germline, CDR1 is MNHEY and CDR2 SMNVEV (reference sequence). V shed 6 bases and J 0 bases; nucleotides not matched to a gene: 7. The CDR3 consists of 16 residues. The CDR3 DNA is TGTGCCAGCAGCCCACTCGGGACAGCGAACACCGGGGAGCTGTTTTTT. Protein: CASSPLGTANTGELFF.

The chain employs TRBV4-1 and TRBJ2-7; D is perhaps TRBD2 (5 bases). Trimming stripped 5 bases from V and 6 bases from J, with 11 bases between. This CDR3 has 12 amino acids. Germline CDR1 MGHRA, CDR2 YSYEKL. This CDR3 reads CASSSGVTEQYF. The CDR3, as DNA: TGCGCCAGCAGCTCCGGGGTGACCGAGCAGTACTTC.

This clone appeared a single time. This chain links TRBV29-1 with TRBJ2-7; D may be TRBD2 (5 bases). The germline V gene encodes CDR1 SQVTM and CDR2 ANQGSEA. The CDR3 spans 13 residues. Trimming shortened V by 8 bases and J by 1 base, and 15 bases separated the two germline ends. The CDR3 loop reads CSTRSPGSYEQYF. The CDR3 region has the DNA TGCAGCACAAGGTCCCCGGGGTCCTACGAGCAGTACTTC.

V and J are TRBV27 and TRBJ1-1; D unresolved. CDR3 length equals 15 residues. V was clipped by 4 bases and J by 1 base, with 13 bases between them. CDR1 and CDR2 (germline): MNHEY, SMNVEV (reference sequence). Here the CDR3 DNA reads TGTGCCAGCAGTTGGGGAGAGTCGGGGAACACTGAAGCTTTCTTT. This sequence encodes CASSWGESGNTEAFF.

V and J are TRBV13 and TRBJ2-3; TRBD1 or TRBD2 may be the D gene (7 bases each). This CDR3 is built from 17 residues. Per germline, CDR1 PRHDT and CDR2 FYEKMQ (reference sequence). V shed 5 bases and J shed 2 bases, with 20 bases lying between them. CDR3 amino acids: CASSPSGEGAFTDTQYF. The CDR3 DNA reads as TGTGCCAGCAGCCCCTCGGGGGAGGGGGCCTTCACAGATACGCAGTATTTT.

The V call is TRBV12-5, the J call TRBJ1-2; a weak D match, TRBD1 (5 bases). The CDR3 is 12 residues long. Germline lookup yields CDR1 LGHNT and CDR2 FRNRAP. V was pared by 5 bases and J by 5 bases, with 9 bases between. The CDR3 region is CASGGTEYGYTF. CDR3 nucleotides: TGTGCTAGTGGTGGGACGGAATATGGCTACACCTTC.